The clone carrying this T cell receptor beta chain has ten or more counts. The antigen remains undetermined. This record comes from a study of early T cells in non-severe SARS-CoV-2 infection. The CDR3 covers 15 residues. V gave up 6 bases and J gave up 8 bases; unmatched junction bases: 14. CDR1 and CDR2 (germline): MNHEY, SVGAGI. Study-wide results and limits: Matching results from VDJdb favored anti-spike CD8 responses, leaving private and CD4 specificities undetected.

Researchers tagged individual cDNA molecules with unique molecular identifiers. Via MiXCR, TCRdb re-called the 5' RACE reads, giving one row per CDR3 protein. Of fewer than 40,000 distinct CDR3 sequences in the sample, more than 4.5% are singletons; the top ten hold 5.3%. The sequence derives from an adult who was a healthcare worker with PCR-confirmed SARS-CoV-2 infection or an uninfected control (not recorded which). The sample consisted of whole blood. The J gene is TRBJ2-3, the V gene TRBV6-5, with 7 bases identical to TRBD2. The CDR3 DNA sequence: TGTGCCAGCAGCTCCCTAAGCGGGAAACGGGGTACGCAGTATTTT. Translated: CASSSLSGKRGTQYF.